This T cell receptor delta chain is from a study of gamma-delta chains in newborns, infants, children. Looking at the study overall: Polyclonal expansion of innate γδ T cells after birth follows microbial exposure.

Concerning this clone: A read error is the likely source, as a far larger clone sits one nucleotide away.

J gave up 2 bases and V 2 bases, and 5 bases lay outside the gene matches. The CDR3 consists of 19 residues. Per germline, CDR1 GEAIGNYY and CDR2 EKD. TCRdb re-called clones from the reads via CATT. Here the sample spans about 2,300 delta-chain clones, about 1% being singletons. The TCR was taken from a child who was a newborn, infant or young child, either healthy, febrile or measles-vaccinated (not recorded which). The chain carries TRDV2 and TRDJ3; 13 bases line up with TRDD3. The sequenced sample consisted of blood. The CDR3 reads CACDKLGDTRPWDTRQMFF. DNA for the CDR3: TGTGCCTGTGACAAACTGGGGGATACGCGCCCCTGGGACACCCGACAGATGTTTTTC.